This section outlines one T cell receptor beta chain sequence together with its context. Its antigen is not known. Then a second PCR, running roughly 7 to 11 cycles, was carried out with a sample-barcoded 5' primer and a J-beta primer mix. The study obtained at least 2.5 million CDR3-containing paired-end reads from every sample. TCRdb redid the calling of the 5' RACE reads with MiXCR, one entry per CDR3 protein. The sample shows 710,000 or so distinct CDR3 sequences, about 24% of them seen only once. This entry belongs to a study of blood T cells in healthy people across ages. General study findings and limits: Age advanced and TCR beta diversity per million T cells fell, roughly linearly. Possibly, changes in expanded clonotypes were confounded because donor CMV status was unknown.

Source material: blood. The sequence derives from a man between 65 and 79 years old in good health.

The CDR3 nucleotides are TGTGCCAGCAGGGGACTAGCGGGAGTTTTAAATGAGCAGTTCTTC. This encodes CASRGLAGVLNEQFF. The chain recombines TRBV6-2 or TRBV6-3 with TRBJ2-1; 14 nucleotides line up with TRBD2. The CDR3 is 15 residues long. Germline V gene lookup returns CDR1 MNHEY and CDR2 SVGEGT. V was clipped by 6 bases and J by 7 bases; unmatched bases: 5.